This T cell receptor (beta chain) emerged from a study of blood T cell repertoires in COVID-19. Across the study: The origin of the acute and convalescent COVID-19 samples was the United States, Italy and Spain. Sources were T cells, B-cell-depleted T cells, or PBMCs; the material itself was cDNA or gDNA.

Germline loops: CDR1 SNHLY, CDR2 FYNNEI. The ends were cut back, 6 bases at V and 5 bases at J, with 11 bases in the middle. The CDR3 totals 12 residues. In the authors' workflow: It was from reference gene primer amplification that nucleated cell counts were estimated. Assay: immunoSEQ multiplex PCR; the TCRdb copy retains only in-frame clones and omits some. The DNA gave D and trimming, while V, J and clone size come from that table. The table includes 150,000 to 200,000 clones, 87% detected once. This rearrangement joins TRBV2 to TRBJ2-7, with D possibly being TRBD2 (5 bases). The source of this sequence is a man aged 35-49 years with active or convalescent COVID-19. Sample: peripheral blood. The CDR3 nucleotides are TGTGCCAGCAGGCGGGCAGGTGACGAGCAGTACTTC. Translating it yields CASRRAGDEQYF.